Sequencing of this TCR beta chain was carried out in a study of CD8+ T cells in alopecia areata. Study-level points and caveats: TCR sharing across patients was less clear than in mice, possibly HLA-related.

Researchers took lesional scalp punch biopsies and peripheral blood from people who were alopecia areata patients. Extracted RNA was reverse transcribed, and the resulting cDNA served as sequencing template. Sequencing used immunoSEQ multiplex PCR; TCRdb keeps in-frame clones, though not all of them. The data show over 85,000 clones, with more than 35% seen just once and approximately 1.4% held by the top ten. The germline V gene encodes CDR1 SEHNR and CDR2 FQNEAQ (reference sequence). The CDR3 has 16 residues. V trimming: 3 bases; J trimming: 1 base; junction bases outside the gene matches: 3. A few counts support this clone. Its antigen remains unknown.

This chain links TRBV7-9 with TRBJ2-7, with 13 bases aligning to TRBD2. This receptor was taken from a human donor with alopecia areata. Sequenced sample: CD4+ T cells sorted from blood. The CDR3 spells CASSLGLAGWSYEQYF. CDR3 DNA sequence: TGTGCCAGCAGCTTGGGACTAGCGGGGTGGTCCTACGAGCAGTACTTC.